The clone carrying this TCR beta chain was counted once. The source of the sample is a study of blood T cell repertoires in COVID-19. Generated by immunoSEQ multiplex PCR, the TCRdb table keeps only in-frame clones and is missing some. The sample contains under 200,000 clones, about 90% of which appear only once. V was clipped by 4 bases and J by 0 bases; unmatched bases: 13. Per germline, CDR1 ENHRY and CDR2 SYGVKD. The CDR3 loop spans 20 amino acids. The material sequenced was peripheral blood. V is TRBV10-3 and J is TRBJ2-6, with TRBD2 identical over 9 bases. The clonotype was recovered from a man younger than 35 with active or convalescent COVID-19. CDR3 DNA: TGTGCCATCAGTGCGGGGACATCTGGAGCGGGAGGCTCTGGGGCCAACGTCCTGACTTTC. Its protein product is CAISAGTSGAGGSGANVLTF.